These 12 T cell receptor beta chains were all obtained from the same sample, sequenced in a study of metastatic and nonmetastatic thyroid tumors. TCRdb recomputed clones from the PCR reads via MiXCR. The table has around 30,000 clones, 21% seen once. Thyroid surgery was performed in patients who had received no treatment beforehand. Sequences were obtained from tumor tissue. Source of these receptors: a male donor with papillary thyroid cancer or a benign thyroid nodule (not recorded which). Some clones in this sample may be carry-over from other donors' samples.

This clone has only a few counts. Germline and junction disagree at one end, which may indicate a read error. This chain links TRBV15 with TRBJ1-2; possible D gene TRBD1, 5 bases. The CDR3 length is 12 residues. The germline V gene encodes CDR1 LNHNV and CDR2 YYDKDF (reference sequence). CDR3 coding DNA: TGTGTCACCAGCAGCGACAGCTATGGCTACACCTTC. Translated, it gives CVTSSDSYGYTF.

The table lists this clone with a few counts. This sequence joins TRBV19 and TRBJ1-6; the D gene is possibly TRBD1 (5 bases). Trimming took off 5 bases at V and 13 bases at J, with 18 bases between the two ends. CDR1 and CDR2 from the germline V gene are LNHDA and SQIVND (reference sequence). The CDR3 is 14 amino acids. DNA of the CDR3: TGTGCCAGTAGTGTCTGGGGCAAGCCATTCCCCCTCCACTTT. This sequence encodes CASSVWGKPFPLHF.

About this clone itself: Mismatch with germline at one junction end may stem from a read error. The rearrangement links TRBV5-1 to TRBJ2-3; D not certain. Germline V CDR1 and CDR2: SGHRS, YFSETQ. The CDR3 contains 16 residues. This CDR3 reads CASSLAGPGPPDMQYF. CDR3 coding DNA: TGCGCCAGCAGCTTGGCCGGGCCGGGCCCGCCAGATATGCAGTATTTC. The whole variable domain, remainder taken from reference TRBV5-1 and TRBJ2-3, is KAGVTQTPRYLIKTRGQQVTLSCSPISGHRSVSWYQQTPGQGLQFLFEYFSETQRNKGNFPGRFSGRQFSNSRSEMNVSTLELGDSALYLCASSLAGPGPPDMQYFGPGTRLTVL.

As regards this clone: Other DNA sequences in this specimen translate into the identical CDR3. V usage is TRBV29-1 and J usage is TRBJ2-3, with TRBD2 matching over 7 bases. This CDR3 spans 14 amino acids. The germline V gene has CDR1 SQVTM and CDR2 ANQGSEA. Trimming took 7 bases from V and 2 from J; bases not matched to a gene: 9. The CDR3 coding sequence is TGCAGCGCGGGGACTAACGCCTTCACAGATACGCAGTATTTT. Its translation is CSAGTNAFTDTQYF.

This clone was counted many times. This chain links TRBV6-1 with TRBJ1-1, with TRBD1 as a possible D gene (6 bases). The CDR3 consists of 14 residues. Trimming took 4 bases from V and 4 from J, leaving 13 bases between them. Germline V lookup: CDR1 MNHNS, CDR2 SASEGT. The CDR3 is CASSAWDMLTEAFF. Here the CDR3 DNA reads TGTGCCAGCAGTGCCTGGGACATGCTCACTGAAGCTTTCTTT.

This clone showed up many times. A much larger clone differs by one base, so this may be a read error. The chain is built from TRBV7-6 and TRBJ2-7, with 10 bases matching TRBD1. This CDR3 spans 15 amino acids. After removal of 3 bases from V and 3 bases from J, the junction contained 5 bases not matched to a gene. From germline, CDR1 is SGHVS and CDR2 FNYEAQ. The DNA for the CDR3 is TGTGCCAGCAGCTTCGGGACAGGGGCAAGCTACGAGCAGTACTTC. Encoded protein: CASSFGTGASYEQYF.

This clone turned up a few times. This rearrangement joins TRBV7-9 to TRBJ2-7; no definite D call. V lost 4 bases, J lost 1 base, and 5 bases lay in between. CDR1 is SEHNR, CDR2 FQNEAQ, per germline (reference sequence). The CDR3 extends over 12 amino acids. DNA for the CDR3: TGTGCCAGCAGCTGGACGTCCTACGAGCAGTACTTC. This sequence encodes CASSWTSYEQYF.

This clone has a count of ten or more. CDR3 coding DNA: TGTGCCAGCGGAGTCAGAACCGGGGAGCTGTTTTTT. This translates into CASGVRTGELFF. The V gene is TRBV27, the J gene TRBJ2-2; D not certain. This CDR3 region has 12 residues. V was cut by 8 bases and J by 5 bases, with 9 bases left in between. The germline gives CDR1 MNHEY, CDR2 SMNVEV (reference sequence).

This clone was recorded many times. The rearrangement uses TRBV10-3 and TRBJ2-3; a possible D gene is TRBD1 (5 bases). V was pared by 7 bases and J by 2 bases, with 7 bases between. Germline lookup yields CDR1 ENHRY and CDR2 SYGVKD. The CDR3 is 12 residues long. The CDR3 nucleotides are TGTGCCATCAAGGGGCTCACAGATACGCAGTATTTT. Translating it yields CAIKGLTDTQYF.

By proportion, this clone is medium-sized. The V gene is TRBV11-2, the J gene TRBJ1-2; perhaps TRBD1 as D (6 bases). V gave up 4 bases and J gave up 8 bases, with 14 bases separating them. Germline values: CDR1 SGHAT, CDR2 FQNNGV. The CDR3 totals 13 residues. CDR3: CASSSLQGRGYTF. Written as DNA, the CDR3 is TGTGCCAGCAGCTCACTACAGGGCCGGGGCTACACCTTC.

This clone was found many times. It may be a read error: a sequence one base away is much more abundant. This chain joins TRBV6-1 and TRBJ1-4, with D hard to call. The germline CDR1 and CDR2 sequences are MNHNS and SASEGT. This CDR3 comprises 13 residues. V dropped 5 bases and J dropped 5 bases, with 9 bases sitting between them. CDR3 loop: CASSLNTNEKLFF. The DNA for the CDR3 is TGTGCCAGCAGTTTAAACACCAATGAAAAACTGTTTTTT.

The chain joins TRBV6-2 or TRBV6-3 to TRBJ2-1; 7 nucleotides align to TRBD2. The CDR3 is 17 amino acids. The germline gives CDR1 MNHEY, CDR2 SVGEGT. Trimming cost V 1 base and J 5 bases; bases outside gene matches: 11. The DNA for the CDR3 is TGTGCCAGCAGTTACTGCATTAGGACTAGACTGGACAATGAGCAGTTCTTC. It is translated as CASSYCIRTRLDNEQFF.